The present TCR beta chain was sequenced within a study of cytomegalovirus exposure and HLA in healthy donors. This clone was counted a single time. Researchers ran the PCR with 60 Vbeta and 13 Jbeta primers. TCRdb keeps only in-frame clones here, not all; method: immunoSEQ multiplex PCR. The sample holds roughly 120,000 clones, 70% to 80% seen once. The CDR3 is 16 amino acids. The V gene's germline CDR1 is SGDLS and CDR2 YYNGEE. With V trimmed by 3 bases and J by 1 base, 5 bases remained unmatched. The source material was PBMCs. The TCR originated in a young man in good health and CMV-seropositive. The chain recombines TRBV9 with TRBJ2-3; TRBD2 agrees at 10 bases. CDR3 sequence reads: CASSAAGTSGTDTQYF. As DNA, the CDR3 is TGTGCCAGCAGCGCCGCCGGGACTAGCGGCACAGATACGCAGTATTTT.